The entry below gives a single TCR beta chain sequence along with its context. The sample belongs to a study of blood T cell repertoires in COVID-19. For the study at large: T cells, B-cell-depleted T cells, or PBMCs provided the cDNA or gDNA that served as material.

Assignments of participants to cohorts depended upon their own reported clinical history. Recovered Cohort 3 donors showed two negative PCRs, clearance, or symptom resolution. Authors' data handling: Amplification from reference gene primers served as the basis for estimated nucleated cell counts. Assay: immunoSEQ multiplex PCR; the TCRdb copy retains only in-frame clones and omits some. D and trimming come from the DNA, and the V and J calls and clone size come from that table. This table holds around 250,000 clones, approximately 90% found once. Sequenced: PBMCs or T cells enriched from blood (not recorded which). The source of this sequence is a woman aged 25 to 45 who had recovered from COVID-19.

CDR3 amino acids: CASSQTQGAPVEQYF. CDR3 nucleotides: TGTGCCAGTAGTCAAACCCAGGGGGCGCCGGTCGAGCAGTACTTC. The V and J genes are TRBV19 and TRBJ2-7; 8 positions match TRBD1. Germline trimming cut 5 bases from V and 6 bases from J; bases unmatched to any gene: 12. Germline assignment: CDR1 LNHDA and CDR2 SQIVND (reference sequence). The CDR3 runs 15 residues.